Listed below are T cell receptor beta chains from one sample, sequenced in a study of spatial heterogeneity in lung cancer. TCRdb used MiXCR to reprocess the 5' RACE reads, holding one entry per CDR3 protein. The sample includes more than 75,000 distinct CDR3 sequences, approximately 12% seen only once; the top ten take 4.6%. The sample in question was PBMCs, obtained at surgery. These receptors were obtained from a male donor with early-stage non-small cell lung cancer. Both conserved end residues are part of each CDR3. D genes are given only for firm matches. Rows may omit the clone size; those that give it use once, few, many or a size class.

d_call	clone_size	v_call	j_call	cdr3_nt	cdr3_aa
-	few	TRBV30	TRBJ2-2	TGTGCCTGGAGTTGGAGGAGTGACACCGGGGAGCTGTTTTTT	CAWSWRSDTGELFF
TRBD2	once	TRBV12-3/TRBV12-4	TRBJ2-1	TGTGCCAGCAGTGGGGGACTAGCGAAGCAGTTCTTC	CASSGGLAKQFF
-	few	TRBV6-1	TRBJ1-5	TGTGCCAGCAGCCTAGGGGGGGCGAATCAGCCCCAGCATTTT	CASSLGGANQPQHF
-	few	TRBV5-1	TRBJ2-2	TGCGCCAGCAGTTCGGGCGCGATCACCGGGGAGCTGTTTTTT	CASSSGAITGELFF
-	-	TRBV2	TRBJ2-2	TGTGCCAGCTGCAGGACAAACCCGACGAACACCGGGGAGCTGTTTTTT	CASCRTNPTNTGELFF
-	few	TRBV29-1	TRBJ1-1	TGCAGCGTTGAACGGGAAGGAGTAAACACTGAAGCTTTCTTT	CSVEREGVNTEAFF
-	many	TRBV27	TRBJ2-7	TGTGCCAGCAGTTTCCCCATCGCCGACGAGCAGTACTTC	CASSFPIADEQYF
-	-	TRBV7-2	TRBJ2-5	TGTGCCAGCAGCTTAGTAGGGGGAGGAGAGACCCAGTACTTC	CASSLVGGGETQYF
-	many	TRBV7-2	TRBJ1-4	TGTGCCAGCAGCATGGACAGTGTAACTAATGAAAAACTGTTTTTT	CASSMDSVTNEKLFF
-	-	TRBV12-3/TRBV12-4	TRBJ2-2	TGTGCCAGCAGTCGTCTCGGGACCGGGGAGCTGTTTTTT	CASSRLGTGELFF
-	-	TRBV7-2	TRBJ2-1	TGTGCCAGCAGCGTGGGAGGAAGCTCCTACAATGAGCAGTTCTTC	CASSVGGSSYNEQFF
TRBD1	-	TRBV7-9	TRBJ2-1	TGTGCCAGCAGCTCTTCCCGGGACAGGGGTGGGTACAATGAGCAGTTCTTC	CASSSSRDRGGYNEQFF
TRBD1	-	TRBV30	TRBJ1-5	TGTGCCTGGTCGGGGGCAGGGGGCAGCAATCAGCCCCAGCATTTT	CAWSGAGGSNQPQHF